The clone carrying this T cell receptor beta chain came up a few times. The CDR3 covers 18 residues. CDR1 is SGHTA and CDR2 is FQGNSA in the germline V gene. J gave up 3 bases and V 5 bases, and 19 bases lay outside the gene matches. In the authors' workflow: Reference gene primer amplification gave estimated nucleated cell counts. Here immunoSEQ multiplex PCR was the method, and the copy in TCRdb shows in-frame clones only, minus some. V and J calls plus clone size are reproduced from that table; the DNA served to infer D and trimming. This sample has 300,000 or so clones, with 65% to 90% found just once. Recruitment covered under 25 US areas and drew participants whose ages spanned about 18 to 100 years. The sample is drawn from a study of blood T cell repertoires in COVID-19. About the research overall: The United States, Italy and Spain were the sources of the acute and convalescent COVID-19 samples. The cDNA or gDNA used as material had been derived from T cells, B-cell-depleted T cells, or PBMCs.

The TCR originated in a woman between 40 and 55 years old with acute COVID-19. Sequencing used PBMCs or T cells enriched from blood (not recorded which). This rearrangement joins TRBV7-2 to TRBJ2-7; the match to TRBD1 covers 7 bases. CDR3: CASSQNLNRGQGGYEQYF. CDR3 DNA sequence: TGTGCCAGCAGCCAGAACTTAAACAGGGGCCAAGGGGGCTACGAGCAGTACTTC.